This T cell receptor (beta chain) derives from a study of shared clonotypes between healthy human individuals (TCRdb year 2020). With regard to the full study: A few men and two women, aged 18 to 49 years, made up the cohort. For each donor, CD4 naive and CD4 memory were each given three plates, CD8 naive was given two plates, and CD8 memory was given one plate. Each donor's leukapheresis produced roughly between roughly 0.9 and 8.9 billion PBMCs. Different laboratories and diverse techniques were used to prepare libraries and sequence TCR repertoires, to increase sequencing depth and limit assay-specific biases. To estimate repertoire size and how much clonotype sharing occurs between individuals, the study deeply sequenced the blood TCR repertoires of several healthy adults. The study at large found these results: The small number of donors limited the genetic and exposure-history diversity represented. Pairwise subsampling indicated that sequencing depth was expected to affect the degree of clonotype sharing among donors. Sampling was restricted to blood, and TCR repertoires in tissues likely differ from the TCR repertoires found in blood. Sharing across several donors was observed for approximately 5% of naive CD4, 3% to 3.5% of naive CD8, 2% to 2.5% of memory CD4, and roughly 0.43% of memory CD8 clonotypes. Compared with non-shared clonotypes, clonotypes shared by all four sorted-subset donors had higher generation probabilities. Even with the large sequencing depth, rarefaction of the sorted-subset datasets indicated that sequencing was incomplete. Naive subsets generally had larger estimated clonotype richness than memory subsets.

For this clone: Its antigen is unknown. The sample holds no much larger clone one base away, and base qualities are not on file.

Based on the germline V gene (reference sequence), the CDR1 and CDR2 sequences are MNHEY and SMNVEV. The CDR3 numbers 17 residues from cysteine through phenylalanine. Only the CDR3 part of the read is kept: 51 bases, read in frame from the first base. Clipping removes 0 bases from V and 0 bases from J, with 6 as the unmatched junction base count. Using the deep immunoSEQ assay, TCR CDR3 regions were amplified from genomic DNA by multiplex PCR. For each cell subset, the extracted genomic DNA was distributed evenly across all wells of several immunoSEQ 96-well plates, and each plate served as one replicate. For sorted subsets, 150 to 250 ng genomic DNA, equal to tens of thousands of T cell genomes, was loaded into each replicate PCR. The purified libraries were quantified using a Qubit 3.0 fluorometer, sized with a Bioanalyzer 2100, and then quantified again using the KAPA Library Quantification kit. Every immunoSEQ 96-well plate was sequenced on a separate single-read 150-cycle Illumina NextSeq 550 flow cell. As for the original processing: The immunoSEQ output contained only junctional sequences without quality scores, so filtering could not match that applied to full-length reads. To assign V/J genes and CDR3, sequences were annotated against IMGT germline references using PyIR, a Python wrapper for IgBLAST v1.9. Any read was removed if the V/J assignment was weak (E-value above 1e-6), the CDR3 was missing, or the read contained stop codons, out-of-frame junctions, or ambiguous translated residues. A V3J clonotype was defined by an identical inferred V gene, J gene, and CDR3 amino acid sequence. Percentage overlap between repertoires was calculated by dividing the number of shared unique clonotypes by the size of the smaller repertoire. Three approaches were used to assess repertoire richness: RTK rarefaction, the Chao1 estimator, and Recon v2.1 estimates of unobserved clonotypes. OLGA was used to compute generation probabilities for all TCRbeta clonotypes that the gDNA method yielded from a few donors. The clones in this table, taken by TCRdb from immuneACCESS, are in-frame only. Not every clone is retained; where verified, under half of the shortfall comes from an unresolved V gene, and the cause of the rest is unknown. V, J and clone size were drawn from that table, and D and trimming were deduced from the DNA. This sample comprises about 2.4 million clones, around 90% of them detected only once. The ten largest clones represent about 0.13% of the sample.

The donors were healthy, HIV-negative adults who had no recently reported acute infections or vaccinations. All donors were Caucasian adults living in Nashville, Tennessee, USA. Magnetic negative selection was used to enrich CD4+ T cells, after which naive cells were positively selected on CD45RA and the negative fraction became the memory subset. After blood collection by leukapheresis, PBMCs were isolated using Ficoll-Histopaque density gradient centrifugation and then cryopreserved in the vapor phase of liquid nitrogen. Purity and quantity of every magnetically sorted T cell population were checked by analytical flow cytometry. From each sorted fraction, genomic DNA was isolated and quantified by UV absorbance on a Nanodrop 2000c.

Here the chain combines TRBV27 and TRBJ2-3; 7 central nucleotides agree with TRBD1. What was sequenced was naive CD4+ T cells sorted from blood. Sample cell subset or site, as interpreted from the label and publication: CD45RA+ positively selected. This TCR was recovered from a man between 18 and 35 years old in good health. The CDR3 sequence is CASSLSRTGSSTDTQYF. The DNA is as follows: TGTGCCAGCAGTTTATCGAGGACAGGCTCCAGCACAGATACGCAGTATTTT.